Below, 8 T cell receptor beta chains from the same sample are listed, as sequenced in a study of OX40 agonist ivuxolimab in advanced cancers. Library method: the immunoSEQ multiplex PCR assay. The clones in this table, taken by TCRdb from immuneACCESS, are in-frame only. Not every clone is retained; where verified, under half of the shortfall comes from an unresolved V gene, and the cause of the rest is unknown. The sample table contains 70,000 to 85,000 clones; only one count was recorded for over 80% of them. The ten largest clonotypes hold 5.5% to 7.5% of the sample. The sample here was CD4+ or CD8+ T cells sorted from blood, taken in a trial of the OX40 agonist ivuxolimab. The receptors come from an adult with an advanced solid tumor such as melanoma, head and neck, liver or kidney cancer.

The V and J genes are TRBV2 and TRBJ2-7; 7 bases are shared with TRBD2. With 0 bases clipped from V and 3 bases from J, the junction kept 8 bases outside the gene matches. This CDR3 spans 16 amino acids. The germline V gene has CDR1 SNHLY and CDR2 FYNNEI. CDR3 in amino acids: CASSEAGGGSGYEQYV. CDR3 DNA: TGTGCCAGCAGTGAAGCAGGCGGGGGTAGTGGCTACGAGCAGTACGTC.

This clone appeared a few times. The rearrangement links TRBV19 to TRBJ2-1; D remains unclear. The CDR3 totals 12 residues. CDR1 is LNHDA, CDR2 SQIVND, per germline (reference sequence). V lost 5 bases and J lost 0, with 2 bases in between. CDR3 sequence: CASSPSYNEQFF. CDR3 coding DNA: TGTGCCAGTAGTCCCTCCTACAATGAGCAGTTCTTC. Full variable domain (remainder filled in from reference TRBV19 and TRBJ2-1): DGGITQSPKYLFRKEGQNVTLSCEQNLNHDAMYWYRQDPGQGLRLIYYSQIVNDFQKGDIAEGYSVSREKKESFPLTVTSAQKNPTAFYLCASSPSYNEQFFGPGTRLTVL.

Written as DNA, the CDR3 is TGTGCCAGCAGCCAAGATCCGGGGAGGGGGGATGAAAAACTGTTTTTT. It translates to CASSQDPGRGDEKLFF. The chain couples TRBV7-9 to TRBJ1-4; D might be TRBD1 (6 bases). V was cut by 5 bases and J by 6 bases, with 19 bases left in between. This CDR3 region has 16 residues. CDR1 SEHNR and CDR2 FQNEAQ come from the germline V gene (reference sequence).

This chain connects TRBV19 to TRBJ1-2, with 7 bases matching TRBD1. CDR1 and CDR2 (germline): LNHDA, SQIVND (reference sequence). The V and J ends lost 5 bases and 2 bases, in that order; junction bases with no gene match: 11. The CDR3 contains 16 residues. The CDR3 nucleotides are TGTGCCAGTAGTGCGCCTGGGGACAGACGAAACTATGGCTACACCTTC. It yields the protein CASSAPGDRRNYGYTF. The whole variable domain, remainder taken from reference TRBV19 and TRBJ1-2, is DGGITQSPKYLFRKEGQNVTLSCEQNLNHDAMYWYRQDPGQGLRLIYYSQIVNDFQKGDIAEGYSVSREKKESFPLTVTSAQKNPTAFYLCASSAPGDRRNYGYTFGSGTRLTVV.

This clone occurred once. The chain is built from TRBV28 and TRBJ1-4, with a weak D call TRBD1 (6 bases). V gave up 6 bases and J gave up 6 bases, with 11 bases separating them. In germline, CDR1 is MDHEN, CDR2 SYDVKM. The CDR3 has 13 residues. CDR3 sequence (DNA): TGTGCCAGCAGACAGGGCGGGGATGAAAAACTGTTTTTT. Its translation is CASRQGGDEKLFF.

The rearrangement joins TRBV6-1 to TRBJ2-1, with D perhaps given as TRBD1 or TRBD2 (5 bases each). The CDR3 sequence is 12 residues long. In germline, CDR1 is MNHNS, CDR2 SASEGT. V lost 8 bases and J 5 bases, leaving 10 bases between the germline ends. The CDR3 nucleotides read TGTGCCAGCCTCGGGGACCACAATGAGCAGTTCTTC. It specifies CASLGDHNEQFF.

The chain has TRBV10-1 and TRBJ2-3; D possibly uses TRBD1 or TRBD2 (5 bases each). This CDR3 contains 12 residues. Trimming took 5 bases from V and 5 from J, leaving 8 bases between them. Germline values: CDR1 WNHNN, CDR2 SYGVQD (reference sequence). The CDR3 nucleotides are TGCGCCAGCAGTTCGAGGGGAGATACGCAGTATTTT. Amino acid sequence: CASSSRGDTQYF.

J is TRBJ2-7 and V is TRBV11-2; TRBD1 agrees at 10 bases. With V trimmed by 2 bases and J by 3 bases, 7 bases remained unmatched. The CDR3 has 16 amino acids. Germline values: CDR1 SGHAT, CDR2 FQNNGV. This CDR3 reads CASSLMWDRGNYEQYV. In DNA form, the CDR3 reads TGTGCCAGCAGCTTAATGTGGGACAGGGGTAACTACGAGCAGTACGTC.